Below are 25 T cell receptor beta chains sequenced from a single sample in a study of PD-L1 blockade in urothelial cancer (dated by TCRdb to 2017 to 2019). Libraries were constructed by the immunoSEQ multiplex PCR assay. This immuneACCESS table, as held by TCRdb, lists in-frame sequences with V and J called but not all clones. Of the missing ones, under half trace to an unresolved V gene in checked studies; the others have no known cause. In all, the sample holds tens of thousands of clones, and about 86% of those were seen once. The ten largest clones represent 3% to 4.5% of the sample. The starting material was PBMCs, obtained around atezolizumab (anti-PD-L1) treatment. The source is a man between 45 and 60 years old with urothelial cancer.

The V gene is TRBV2, the J gene TRBJ1-6, with a possible D match to TRBD1 (6 bases). The CDR3 spans 14 residues. Per the germline V gene, CDR1 is SNHLY and CDR2 is FYNNEI. Trimming shortened V by 7 bases and J by 7 bases, and 14 bases separated the two germline ends. CDR3 region: CASTMDSGNSPLHF. CDR3 in DNA: TGTGCCAGCACCATGGACAGCGGCAATTCACCCCTCCACTTT.

The chain is built from TRBV30 and TRBJ2-7; 7 bases line up with TRBD1. This CDR3 contains 16 residues. Trimming removed 0 bases from V and 1 base from J; junction bases left unmatched: 9. CDR1 and CDR2 from the germline V gene are GTSNPN and SVGIG (reference sequence). The DNA of the CDR3 is TGTGCCTGGAGTGTAGTCCGACAGGGAGTATCCTACGAGCAGTACTTC. This translates into CAWSVVRQGVSYEQYF.

This sequence joins TRBV2 and TRBJ2-3; D is perhaps TRBD1 (6 bases). Looked up from germline, CDR1 is SNHLY and CDR2 is FYNNEI. The CDR3 totals 20 residues. Trimming stripped 0 bases from V and 0 bases from J, with 22 bases between. The CDR3 sequence is CASSEALSVWTVPSTDTQYF. The CDR3 coding sequence is TGTGCCAGCAGTGAAGCGTTATCTGTGTGGACAGTTCCTAGCACAGATACGCAGTATTTT.

The chain is built from TRBV9 and TRBJ2-5, with TRBD1 identical over 8 bases. The CDR3 runs to 15 residues. V gave up 5 bases and J gave up 5 bases; unmatched junction bases: 11. CDR1 is SGDLS and CDR2 is YYNGEE in the germline V gene. CDR3 DNA: TGTGCCAGCAGTTCCTCCGGGACAGGAGGGGAGACCCAGTACTTC. Protein product: CASSSSGTGGETQYF.

The CDR3 coding sequence is TGCGCCAGCAGCCAAGATCCTAGCGGGAGGAGGAATGAGCAGTTCTTC. Encoded protein: CASSQDPSGRRNEQFF. This chain uses TRBV4-3 with TRBJ2-1; 11 positions match TRBD2. The CDR3 consists of 16 residues. The germline V gene has CDR1 LGHNA and CDR2 YSLEER. The V segment lost 0 bases and the J segment 7 bases; nucleotides outside the gene matches: 5.

The rearrangement joins TRBV5-6 to TRBJ1-1, with D possibly matching TRBD1 (5 bases). Per germline, CDR1 SGHDT and CDR2 YYEEEE. The CDR3 spans 13 residues. V was trimmed by 3 bases and J by 3 bases, leaving 9 bases between them. This CDR3 reads CASSSGHDTEAFF. The CDR3 nucleotides read TGTGCCAGCAGCTCAGGACACGACACTGAAGCTTTCTTT.

V and J are TRBV6-5 and TRBJ2-1; tentative D call: TRBD2 (6 bases). This CDR3 is 15 amino acids long. In germline, CDR1 is MNHEY, CDR2 SVGAGI. Trimming removed 7 bases at V and 0 bases at J, with 13 bases between. CDR3 sequence reads: CASTRGFSSYNEQFF. DNA for the CDR3: TGTGCCAGCACTCGGGGGTTCAGCTCCTACAATGAGCAGTTCTTC.

This clone has more than one count but fewer than ten. This chain connects TRBV14 to TRBJ1-1; D is perhaps TRBD1 (6 bases). Trimming pared 2 bases from V and 0 bases from J, leaving 13 bases between. Germline loops: CDR1 SGHDN, CDR2 FVKESK. The CDR3 totals 16 residues. The CDR3 loop is CASSQHRTALNTEAFF. Here the CDR3 DNA reads TGTGCCAGCAGCCAACATAGGACAGCCCTGAACACTGAAGCTTTCTTT.

The V and J genes are TRBV30 and TRBJ2-4, with TRBD2 identical over 8 bases. The CDR3 spans 15 residues. Germline assignment: CDR1 GTSNPN and CDR2 SVGIG (reference sequence). V lost 4 bases to trimming and J lost 6 bases; unmatched junction nucleotides: 11. In DNA, the CDR3 is TGTGCCTGGACCCCAGCGGGAGATGTGAGAAACATTCAGTACTTC. Its protein is CAWTPAGDVRNIQYF.

V and J are TRBV9 and TRBJ2-2, with TRBD2 matching over 13 bases. Trimming took 4 bases from V and 8 from J; bases not matched to a gene: 17. The germline V gene has CDR1 SGDLS and CDR2 YYNGEE. The CDR3 has 19 residues. The CDR3 is CASSSQKWTSGSAAGELFF. In DNA form, the CDR3 reads TGTGCCAGCAGCAGCCAGAAATGGACTAGCGGGAGTGCCGCGGGGGAGCTGTTTTTT. The full variable domain, completed using reference TRBV9 and TRBJ2-2, is DSGVTQTPKHLITATGQRVTLRCSPRSGDLSVYWYQQSLDQGLQFLIQYYNGEERAKGNILERFSAQQFPDLHSELNLSSLELGDSALYFCASSSQKWTSGSAAGELFFGEGSRLTVL.

This clone was picked up one time. The V call is TRBV27, the J call TRBJ1-2; the D gene is possibly TRBD1 (6 bases). Deletions cut 5 bases from V and 0 bases from J, with 19 bases between. The CDR3 is 17 residues long. CDR1 MNHEY and CDR2 SMNVEV come from the germline V gene (reference sequence). CDR3 nucleotide sequence: TGTGCCAGCAGTCCAAATACGGGGGGGCCGCCTAACTATGGCTACACCTTC. It specifies CASSPNTGGPPNYGYTF.

This clone came up once. The CDR3 region is CASSIASGPAYEQYF. The CDR3 coding sequence is TGTGCCAGTAGTATAGCTAGCGGACCCGCCTACGAGCAGTACTTC. V and J are TRBV19 and TRBJ2-7; 7 nucleotides agree with TRBD2. V lost 1 base, J lost 2 bases, and 5 bases stayed unmatched. This CDR3 comprises 15 residues. Germline V gene data show CDR1 as LNHDA and CDR2 as SQIVND (reference sequence).

The gene calls are TRBV5-1 and TRBJ2-2, with a tentative D call TRBD2 (7 bases). The CDR3 sequence is 14 residues long. Between the trimmed V and J ends, which lost 3 bases and 5 bases, there was a span of 11 bases. From germline, CDR1 is SGHRS and CDR2 YFSETQ. CDR3 DNA sequence: TGCGCCAGCAGCTCCGGGGGGCTAACCGGGGAGCTGTTTTTT. Protein product: CASSSGGLTGELFF.

The chain links TRBV7-9 to TRBJ2-5; 7 bases line up with TRBD1. V shed 5 bases and J 2 bases; nucleotides not matched to a gene: 11. The CDR3 extends over 16 amino acids. The germline gives CDR1 SEHNR, CDR2 FQNEAQ (reference sequence). This chain's CDR3 is CASSPGGQIEQETQYF. The CDR3 coding sequence is TGTGCCAGCAGCCCAGGGGGACAGATCGAACAAGAGACCCAGTACTTC.

This clone was seen only a few times. The rearrangement uses TRBV12-5 and TRBJ2-5; perhaps TRBD2 as D (5 bases). This CDR3 contains 18 residues. Germline loops: CDR1 LGHNT, CDR2 FRNRAP. Between the trimmed V and J ends, which lost 0 bases and 2 bases, there was a span of 19 bases. The CDR3: CASGLVRGDYAPQETQYF. CDR3 DNA sequence: TGTGCTAGTGGTTTGGTACGAGGAGACTACGCGCCTCAAGAGACCCAGTACTTC.

Only one count was recorded for this clone. This sequence joins TRBV12-5 and TRBJ1-3, with D possibly matching TRBD1 (5 bases). With 6 bases removed from V and 0 bases from J, the gap between germline ends came to 12 bases. This CDR3 is 15 amino acids long. The germline gives CDR1 LGHNT, CDR2 FRNRAP. The CDR3 region is CASGLHQGSGNTIYF. For the CDR3, the DNA is TGTGCTAGTGGCCTTCACCAGGGCTCTGGAAACACCATATATTTT.

This clone was seen a handful of times. The chain uses TRBV4-2 and TRBJ1-6; 10 bases line up with TRBD1. The CDR3 has 15 amino acids. Per the germline V gene, CDR1 is LGHNA and CDR2 is YNFKEQ. With 3 bases clipped from V and 10 bases from J, the junction kept 6 bases outside the gene matches. The chain's CDR3 is CASSQGTGAQSPLHF. As DNA, the CDR3 is TGTGCCAGCAGCCAGGGGACAGGGGCTCAGTCACCCCTCCACTTT.

This chain joins TRBV27 and TRBJ1-1; 7 nucleotides line up with TRBD1. Germline CDR1 MNHEY, CDR2 SMNVEV (reference sequence). The length of the CDR3 is 14 residues. V lost 8 bases and J lost 1; bases outside the gene matches: 7. CDR3 in DNA: TGTGCCAGCTCCGCCGGGACAGCGAACACTGAAGCTTTCTTT. Residues: CASSAGTANTEAFF.

The V gene is TRBV30, the J gene TRBJ1-2, with D possibly being TRBD1 (5 bases). CDR1 is GTSNPN, CDR2 SVGIG, per germline (reference sequence). The CDR3 loop spans 13 amino acids. V lost 0 bases, J lost 6 bases, and 11 bases lay in between. The CDR3 spells CAWSVAGIHGYTF. The CDR3 coding sequence is TGTGCCTGGAGTGTAGCAGGGATCCATGGCTACACCTTC. The variable domain in full, completed from reference TRBV30 and TRBJ1-2, reads SQTIHQWPATLVQPVGSPLSLECTVEGTSNPNLYWYRQAAGRGLQLLFYSVGIGQISSEVPQNLSASRPQDRQFILSSKKLLLSDSGFYLCAWSVAGIHGYTFGSGTRLTVV.

This clone is labeled medium-sized. The chain uses TRBV2 and TRBJ1-2; D possibly corresponds to TRBD1 (6 bases). The V end was cut by 10 bases, the J end by 4 bases, with 19 bases between. The CDR3 consists of 14 residues. Looked up from germline, CDR1 is SNHLY and CDR2 is FYNNEI. CDR3 loop: CATRAGGRSYGYTF. Written as DNA, the CDR3 is TGTGCCACCAGGGCCGGGGGGCGTAGCTATGGCTACACCTTC.

The CDR3 loop reads CASSSRLAPSYNEQFF. Written as DNA, the CDR3 is TGTGCCAGCAGTTCACGACTAGCCCCCTCCTACAATGAGCAGTTCTTC. The chain uses TRBV27 and TRBJ2-1, with TRBD2 identical over 7 bases. The CDR3 runs 16 residues. Losses at the gene ends were 4 bases for V and 0 bases for J; bases not matched to a gene: 6. CDR1 and CDR2 from the germline V gene are MNHEY and SMNVEV (reference sequence).

In nucleotides, the CDR3 is TGTGCCAGCAGCTTGCCCGGCGGGTGGGCTGGGGCCAACGTCCTGACTTTC. This codes for CASSLPGGWAGANVLTF. V and J are TRBV5-6 and TRBJ2-6; D may be TRBD2 (5 bases). In germline, CDR1 is SGHDT, CDR2 YYEEEE. V lost 1 base and J lost 2, with 13 bases in between. CDR3 size: 17 residues.

The table lists this clone with a count of one. The chain carries TRBV29-1 and TRBJ2-7, with 10 bases matching TRBD1. Germline V gene lookup returns CDR1 SQVTM and CDR2 ANQGSEA. J gave up 2 bases and V 4 bases, and 8 bases lay outside the gene matches. The CDR3 is 15 amino acids. CDR3 residues: CSVVRGQGNAYEQYF. The CDR3 DNA follows: TGCAGCGTTGTCCGGGGACAGGGGAATGCCTACGAGCAGTACTTC.

This clone showed up just once. The V gene is TRBV25-1, the J gene TRBJ1-2; D ambiguous. Germline assignment: CDR1 MGHDK and CDR2 SYGVNS. Between the trimmed V and J ends, which lost 1 base and 0 bases, there was a span of 9 bases. This CDR3 region has 15 residues. The CDR3: CASSEFRGANYGYTF. The DNA of the CDR3 is TGTGCCAGCAGTGAATTTCGCGGAGCTAACTATGGCTACACCTTC.

V is TRBV5-1 and J is TRBJ1-2; D not resolved. Germline CDR1 reads SGHRS; CDR2 reads YFSETQ. Trimming took 0 bases from V and 4 from J, leaving 7 bases between them. The CDR3 loop spans 13 amino acids. CDR3 in DNA: TGCGCCAGCAGCTTGGACAGTACCTATGGCTACACCTTC. It encodes CASSLDSTYGYTF.